The entry that follows covers one T cell receptor (beta chain) sequence. Once extracted for a subset, genomic DNA was divided evenly among several immunoSEQ plates. Replicate PCRs for sorted subsets used 200 ng DNA; this equaled tens of thousands of T cell genomes. The protocol was immunoSEQ multiplex PCR, while the TCRdb copy is restricted to in-frame clones and leaves out a portion. The sample includes just over 2,000,000 clones, roughly 94% of them seen just once. These data are taken from a study of shared clonotypes between healthy human individuals. CDR1 is KGHSH, CDR2 LQKENI, per germline. This CDR3 region has 13 residues. V lost 6 bases to trimming and J lost 5 bases, with 13 bases between them.

The receptor comes from a man aged 18 to 30 in good health. The sample taken for sequencing was naive CD4+ T cells sorted from blood. The subset is: CD45RA+ positively selected. The chain couples TRBV18 to TRBJ1-1, with D possibly matching TRBD1 (5 bases). The chain's CDR3 is CASSFREGTEAFF. CDR3 in DNA: TGTGCCAGCTCGTTCAGGGAGGGAACTGAAGCTTTCTTT.